These 4 T cell receptor beta chains share one sample of origin, sequenced in a study of cytomegalovirus exposure and HLA in healthy donors. With 60 Vbeta and 13 Jbeta primers, the PCR was carried out. Data came from immunoSEQ multiplex PCR; TCRdb stores just in-frame clones and leaves some out. The repertoire holds about 160,000 clones, with roughly 89% as singletons. Sequencing was carried out using PBMCs. These receptors originate from a woman aged 25 to 39 in good health and CMV-seronegative.

V and J are TRBV5-1 and TRBJ2-7, with TRBD2 as a possible D gene (6 bases). Germline CDR1 is SGHRS and CDR2 is YFSETQ. The CDR3 spans 16 residues. The V end lost 0 bases, the J end lost 0 bases, and 13 bases lay between the germline ends. The CDR3 reads CASSLGISGGSYEQYF. CDR3 DNA: TGCGCCAGCAGCTTGGGGATTAGCGGAGGCTCCTACGAGCAGTACTTC.

The chain uses TRBV19 and TRBJ1-6; maybe TRBD1 (6 bases). The CDR3 consists of 13 residues. Germline CDR1 LNHDA, CDR2 SQIVND (reference sequence). V lost 10 bases, J lost 5 bases, and 12 bases lay in between. CDR3 residues: CATRTGNNSPLHF. CDR3 sequence (DNA): TGTGCCACTAGAACAGGGAATAATTCACCCCTCCACTTT.

The chain joins TRBV6-5 to TRBJ2-5, with D possibly being TRBD1 (5 bases). The J call is doubtful: the DNA matches TRBJ2-7 better. Per the germline V gene, CDR1 is MNHEY and CDR2 is SVGAGI. The CDR3 is made up of 14 amino acids. CDR3 coding DNA: TGTGCCAGCAGAGGAACAGGTCTTTCCTACGAGCAGTACTTC. As protein: CASRGTGLSYEQYF.

In this sample, this clone turned up once. The chain carries TRBV27 and TRBJ1-5; maybe TRBD1 (5 bases). Germline V gene data show CDR1 as MNHEY and CDR2 as SMNVEV (reference sequence). V lost 3 bases to trimming and J lost 2 bases, with 8 bases between them. The CDR3 consists of 14 residues. Here the CDR3 reads CASSFWGGNQPQHF. As DNA, the CDR3 is TGTGCCAGCAGTTTTTGGGGGGGCAATCAGCCCCAGCATTTT.